The present T cell receptor (beta chain) was sequenced within a study of blood T cells in healthy people across ages. With a J-beta primer mix and a sample-barcoded 5' primer, a second PCR ran about 7 to 12 cycles. Sequencing yielded, for each sample, at least 3 million paired-end reads carrying CDR3. TCRdb redid the calling of the 5' RACE reads with MiXCR, one entry per CDR3 protein. The data show roughly 800,000 distinct CDR3 sequences, roughly 50% seen once. This CDR3 has 14 residues. Germline CDR1 DFQATT, CDR2 SNEGSKA (reference sequence). The ends were cut back, 2 bases at V and 1 base at J, with 9 bases in the middle. All donors came from Russia, were Caucasian and healthy, and spanned ages roughly 6 to 95. Total RNA amounts of at least 6 micrograms were extracted per sample.

The sequenced sample was blood. This receptor was taken from a man aged 25-45 years in good health. The V call is TRBV20-1, the J call TRBJ2-1; no reliable D call. In DNA form, the CDR3 reads TGCAGTGCTAGATCGACGGATTCCTACAATGAGCAGTTCTTC. This sequence encodes CSARSTDSYNEQFF.